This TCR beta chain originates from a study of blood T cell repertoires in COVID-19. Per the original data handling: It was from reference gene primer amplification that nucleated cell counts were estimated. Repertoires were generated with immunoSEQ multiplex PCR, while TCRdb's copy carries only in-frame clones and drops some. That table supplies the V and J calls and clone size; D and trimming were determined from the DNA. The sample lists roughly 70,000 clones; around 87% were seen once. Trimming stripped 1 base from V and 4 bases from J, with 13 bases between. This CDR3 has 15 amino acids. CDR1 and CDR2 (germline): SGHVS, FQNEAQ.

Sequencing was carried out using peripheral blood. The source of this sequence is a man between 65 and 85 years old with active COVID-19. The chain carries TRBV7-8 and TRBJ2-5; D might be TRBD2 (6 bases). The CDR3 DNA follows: TGTGCCAGCAGCTTAGATCGGGGTAGCGGAGAGACCCAGTACTTC. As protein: CASSLDRGSGETQYF.